These 21 T cell receptor beta chains were sequenced from one sample in a study of T-cell reconstitution after alpha-beta-depleted transplantation in children. A library of TCRbeta sequences, prepared with unique molecular identifiers, was generated. TCRdb reprocessed the PCR reads via MiXCR and lists one record per CDR3 protein. Here the sample spans about 410,000 distinct CDR3 sequences, roughly 20% being singletons. Sequencing was performed on PBMCs from the stem cell graft donor, taken from the stem cell graft. These receptors all come from a human donor who donated a stem cell graft to a child with acute myeloid leukemia.

This clonotype was seen a handful of times. The genes are TRBV7-9 and TRBJ2-3; the match to TRBD2 covers 11 bases. The CDR3 totals 17 residues. Germline trimming cut 5 bases from V and 2 bases from J; bases unmatched to any gene: 9. CDR1 SEHNR and CDR2 FQNEAQ come from the germline V gene (reference sequence). CDR3 bases: TGTGCCAGCAGCCGACTAGCGGGAAAACTTTTCACAGATACGCAGTATTTT. Amino acid sequence: CASSRLAGKLFTDTQYF. The whole variable domain, remainder taken from reference TRBV7-9 and TRBJ2-3, is DTGVSQNPRHKITKRGQNVTFRCDPISEHNRLYWYRQTLGQGPEFLTYFQNEAQLEKSRLLSDRFSAERPKGSFSTLEIQRTEQGDSAMYLCASSRLAGKLFTDTQYFGPGTRLTVL.

The chain carries TRBV20-1 and TRBJ2-1; 7 nucleotides match TRBD2. CDR3 length: 15 residues. V shed 5 bases and J 2 bases; nucleotides not matched to a gene: 9. Looked up from germline, CDR1 is DFQATT and CDR2 is SNEGSKA (reference sequence). DNA of the CDR3: TGCAGTGCTGGACCCCCTAGCGGTACCTACAATGAGCAGTTCTTC. Amino acid sequence: CSAGPPSGTYNEQFF.

The V and J genes are TRBV28 and TRBJ2-7; 7 bases map to TRBD2. J lost 2 bases, V lost 6 bases, and 10 bases had no gene match. Looked up from germline, CDR1 is MDHEN and CDR2 is SYDVKM. CDR3 length: 15 amino acids. CDR3 protein: CASRIGDYSPYEQYF. CDR3 bases: TGTGCCAGCAGAATAGGGGACTATAGCCCCTACGAGCAGTACTTC.

The table lists this clonotype with a few counts. The chain carries TRBV7-2 and TRBJ2-5; D may be TRBD2 (6 bases). CDR3 length: 14 residues. V gave up 3 bases and J gave up 5 bases, with 13 bases separating them. CDR1 and CDR2 from the germline V gene are SGHTA and FQGNSA. As DNA, the CDR3 is TGTGCCAGCAGCTTGAGTAGCGCGGGGGAGACCCAGTACTTC. It encodes CASSLSSAGETQYF.

The chain uses TRBV24-1 and TRBJ2-7, with unresolved D. CDR1 is KGHDR, CDR2 SFDVKD, per germline. The CDR3 loop spans 13 amino acids. V lost 5 bases to trimming and J lost 2 bases, with 9 bases between them. CDR3 residues: CATSADGPYEQYF. Here the CDR3 DNA reads TGTGCCACCAGTGCGGACGGACCCTACGAGCAGTACTTC.

This clonotype was detected a few times. The chain links TRBV12-3 or TRBV12-4 to TRBJ2-6; maybe TRBD1 (7 bases). The CDR3 totals 17 residues. The V gene lost 5 bases and the J gene lost 0 bases, with 14 bases spanning the gap. In nucleotides, the CDR3 is TGTGCCAGCAGTCGACTAGGGGGCAGCTCTGGGGCCAACGTCCTGACTTTC. This codes for CASSRLGGSSGANVLTF.

The table lists this clonotype with many counts. The V and J genes are TRBV28 and TRBJ2-7; perhaps TRBD1 as D (6 bases). The CDR3 has 15 residues. V lost 3 bases and J 0 bases, leaving 12 bases between the germline ends. The germline CDR1 and CDR2 sequences are MDHEN and SYDVKM. CDR3 protein: CASSFNPDSSYEQYF. DNA for the CDR3: TGTGCCAGCAGTTTTAATCCGGACAGCTCCTACGAGCAGTACTTC.

This chain joins TRBV10-3 and TRBJ2-1; a possible D gene is TRBD1 (6 bases). CDR1 and CDR2 from the germline V gene are ENHRY and SYGVKD. The V gene lost 8 bases and the J gene lost 8 bases, with 10 bases spanning the gap. The CDR3 contains 11 residues. CDR3 sequence: CAIGNRDEQFF. CDR3 nucleotides: TGTGCCATCGGAAACAGGGATGAGCAGTTCTTC.

This clonotype appeared a few times. The chain uses TRBV20-1 and TRBJ2-7, with 11 bases identical to TRBD2. In germline, CDR1 is DFQATT, CDR2 SNEGSKA (reference sequence). After removal of 4 bases from V and 4 bases from J, the junction contained 12 bases not matched to a gene. CDR3 length equals 16 residues. In nucleotides, the CDR3 is TGCAGTGCTACGGGGACTAGCGGCCTTTTAAGTTACGAGCAGTACTTC. This gives the protein CSATGTSGLLSYEQYF.

V usage is TRBV5-1 and J usage is TRBJ2-1; possible D gene TRBD2, 5 bases. The CDR3 is made up of 14 amino acids. Germline V gene data show CDR1 as SGHRS and CDR2 as YFSETQ. The ends were cut back, 4 bases at V and 9 bases at J, with 17 bases in the middle. The CDR3 nucleotides read TGCGCCAGCAGCGCGACTATTCTAGGCTTTGAGCAGTTCTTC. This translates into CASSATILGFEQFF.

The V and J genes are TRBV2 and TRBJ1-6; 8 positions match TRBD1. The CDR3 totals 14 residues. V trimming: 8 bases; J trimming: 8 bases; junction bases outside the gene matches: 8. Germline-derived CDR1 and CDR2 are SNHLY and FYNNEI. The CDR3 is CASHEDRDYSPLHF. CDR3 DNA sequence: TGTGCCAGCCATGAGGACAGGGACTATTCACCCCTCCACTTT.

The chain links TRBV29-1 to TRBJ2-3; 8 nucleotides match TRBD1. Trimming cost V 5 bases and J 4 bases; bases outside gene matches: 2. Germline V CDR1 and CDR2: SQVTM, ANQGSEA. This CDR3 is 12 amino acids long. DNA of the CDR3: TGCAGCGTTACAGGGGGGTCAGATACGCAGTATTTT. Its translation: CSVTGGSDTQYF.

This clonotype was seen a few times. This chain links TRBV12-3 or TRBV12-4 with TRBJ2-7; possible D gene TRBD2, 6 bases. The CDR3 is made up of 13 amino acids. V was shortened by 3 bases and J by 7 bases, with 13 bases between the two germline ends. The CDR3 loop is CASSFDGSSEQYF. CDR3 nucleotide sequence: TGTGCCAGCAGTTTTGACGGGAGCAGTGAGCAGTACTTC.

This sequence joins TRBV11-2 and TRBJ1-1, with 9 bases that match TRBD1. From germline, CDR1 is SGHAT and CDR2 FQNNGV. This CDR3 comprises 14 residues. V lost 5 bases and J lost 1; bases outside the gene matches: 2. The CDR3: CASSIQGANTEAFF. The CDR3 DNA is TGTGCCAGCAGCATACAGGGGGCGAACACTGAAGCTTTCTTT. Filled out from reference TRBV11-2 and TRBJ1-1, the complete variable domain reads EAGVAQSPRYKIIEKRQSVAFWCNPISGHATLYWYQQILGQGPKLLIQFQNNGVVDDSQLPKDRFSAERLKGVDSTLKIQPAKLEDSAVYLCASSIQGANTEAFFGQGTRLTVV.

This clonotype was seen only a few times. The rearrangement links TRBV7-2 to TRBJ2-3, with D perhaps given as TRBD1 or TRBD2 (5 bases each). Per the germline V gene, CDR1 is SGHTA and CDR2 is FQGNSA. Trimming cost V 1 base and J 0 bases, with 11 bases left between them. This CDR3 has 16 residues. CDR3 DNA sequence: TGTGCCAGCAGCTTAGTCGGGACGGCTAGCACAGATACGCAGTATTTT. Amino acid sequence: CASSLVGTASTDTQYF.

The rearrangement joins TRBV5-1 to TRBJ2-3; 14 bases fit TRBD2. Germline CDR1 SGHRS, CDR2 YFSETQ. Trimming removed 5 bases from V and 6 bases from J; junction bases left unmatched: 11. The CDR3 is 17 residues long. Here the CDR3 DNA reads TGCGCCAGCAGTTACGCCGGGACTAGCGGGAGCAAGGATACGCAGTATTTT. It translates to CASSYAGTSGSKDTQYF.

The rearrangement links TRBV27 to TRBJ2-6, with D possibly being TRBD1 or TRBD2 (6 bases each). CDR3 length: 17 amino acids. Germline lookup yields CDR1 MNHEY and CDR2 SMNVEV (reference sequence). The V and J ends lost 5 bases and 0 bases respectively, with 14 bases between them. CDR3 amino acids: CASSITGTPSGANVLTF. The CDR3 region has the DNA TGTGCCAGCAGTATTACAGGGACTCCCTCTGGGGCCAACGTCCTGACTTTC.

The sample holds many counts of this clonotype. This chain's CDR3 is CSASTPGGGSEKLFF. CDR3 DNA: TGCAGTGCTTCAACCCCAGGGGGCGGGAGTGAAAAACTGTTTTTT. The rearrangement links TRBV20-1 to TRBJ1-4, with 8 bases that match TRBD1. The CDR3 consists of 15 residues. V lost 5 bases and J lost 7; bases outside the gene matches: 12. In germline, CDR1 is DFQATT, CDR2 SNEGSKA (reference sequence).

This clonotype has just a few counts. This sequence joins TRBV12-3 or TRBV12-4 and TRBJ1-2; D call uncertain. The V and J ends lost 3 bases and 3 bases respectively, with 11 bases between them. CDR3 length: 14 residues. The DNA for the CDR3 is TGTGCCAGCAGTTTCCCAGCGTACGACTATGGCTACACCTTC. Its protein product is CASSFPAYDYGYTF.

Remarks on this clonotype: This may come from a read error, since a much larger clone is one base off. The CDR3 carries no conserved terminal phenylalanine or tryptophan, so it likely arises from a read error. The chain uses TRBV25-1 and TRBJ1-5; D is ambiguous. V gave up 1 base and J gave up 6 bases, with 10 bases separating them. This CDR3 comprises 14 residues. From germline, CDR1 is MGHDK and CDR2 SYGVNS. The CDR3 sequence is CASSELSEGQPQHS. CDR3 DNA sequence: TGTGCCAGCAGTGAATTGTCTGAGGGTCAGCCCCAGCATTCT.

This clonotype has a count of ten or more. This chain uses TRBV4-2 with TRBJ2-1; D call uncertain. In germline, CDR1 is LGHNA, CDR2 YNFKEQ. The V gene lost 0 bases and the J gene lost 4 bases, with 4 bases spanning the gap. The CDR3 has 13 amino acids. CDR3 region: CASSQDGYNEQFF. The CDR3 coding sequence is TGTGCCAGCAGCCAAGATGGGTACAATGAGCAGTTCTTC.